The clone carrying this T cell receptor (beta chain) was seen a few times. This entry is derived from a study of CD8+ T cells in alopecia areata. The CDR3 consists of 10 residues. V gave up 3 bases and J gave up 13 bases, with 6 bases separating them. Following extraction, RNA underwent reverse transcription to cDNA, which served as the sequencing template. Only in-frame clones appear in the TCRdb table, and some are missing; sequencing was by immunoSEQ multiplex PCR. The table shows more than 85,000 clones, with 35% to 45% occurring only once. The chain joins TRBV23-1 to TRBJ1-4; tentative D call: TRBD1 (5 bases). TRBV23-1 is recorded as an ORF, its role being uncertain. The receptor comes from a human donor with alopecia areata. Sample: CD4+ T cells sorted from blood. The CDR3 reads CASSQGTLFF. In DNA, the CDR3 is TGCGCCAGCAGTCAGGGGACACTGTTTTTT.